The 9 T cell receptor beta chains presented below share a single source sample, sequenced in a study of beta chain features in type 1 diabetes. Study-level results: There was a moderate but significant shortening of TCRB CDR3s in all four CD4+ subsets of Type 1 diabetes patients.

The antigens for these receptors are not known. Sequenced material consisted of expressed TCRB transcripts (all of the isolated RNA was reverse transcribed). Profiled with immunoSEQ multiplex PCR; TCRdb holds only in-frame clones, not every one. The sample records some 200,000 clones, roughly 16% being singletons. Sequencing was performed on naive CD4+ T cells from blood. The receptors come from a young man with type 1 diabetes.

V and J are TRBV28 and TRBJ1-1, with 7 bases lining up with TRBD1. CDR3 size: 15 residues. J gave up 1 base and V 0 bases, and 2 bases lay outside the gene matches. Germline V gene data show CDR1 as MDHEN and CDR2 as SYDVKM. The CDR3 DNA sequence: TGTGCCAGCAGTTTATGGGGGACAGAGAACACTGAAGCTTTCTTT. This sequence encodes CASSLWGTENTEAFF.

The chain carries TRBV6-1 and TRBJ2-7, with a possible D match to TRBD2 (6 bases). Trimming left V 3 bases short and J 4 bases short, with 10 bases between. The CDR3 spans 13 residues. CDR1 MNHNS and CDR2 SASEGT come from the germline V gene. The CDR3 DNA follows: TGTGCCAGCAGTGAGGTAGCGGTATACGAGCAGTACTTC. This sequence encodes CASSEVAVYEQYF.

This clone has a handful of counts. The rearrangement uses TRBV29-1 and TRBJ2-3; 13 bases align to TRBD2. V gave up 8 bases and J gave up 6 bases; unmatched junction bases: 11. Germline V gene data show CDR1 as SQVTM and CDR2 as ANQGSEA. The CDR3 spans 15 residues. The CDR3 sequence is CSLYPGTSGTDTQYF. CDR3 bases: TGCAGCTTATACCCCGGGACTAGCGGGACGGATACGCAGTATTTT.

V and J are TRBV6-1 and TRBJ2-4, with D hard to call. This CDR3 has 16 amino acids. The V end was cut by 3 bases, the J end by 0 bases, with 12 bases between. In germline, CDR1 is MNHNS, CDR2 SASEGT. CDR3: CASSDLYELAKNIQYF. The CDR3 coding sequence is TGTGCCAGCAGTGACCTTTACGAATTAGCCAAAAACATTCAGTACTTC.

This chain joins TRBV9 and TRBJ2-5; TRBD2 agrees at 7 bases. Germline V gene lookup returns CDR1 SGDLS and CDR2 YYNGEE. The J segment lost 6 bases and the V segment lost 0 bases, leaving 11 bases of the junction unmatched. CDR3 size: 16 residues. The CDR3, as DNA: TGTGCCAGCAGCGTAGATGACGGGAGGCTTTCTAAGACCCAGTACTTC. Translated, it gives CASSVDDGRLSKTQYF.

The chain is built from TRBV29-1 and TRBJ2-7, with 10 bases that match TRBD1. CDR1 SQVTM and CDR2 ANQGSEA come from the germline V gene. The CDR3 has 13 amino acids. V dropped 7 bases and J dropped 3; count of bases not matched to a gene: 6. The CDR3: CSARQGAIYEQYF. The DNA for the CDR3 is TGCAGCGCCCGACAGGGGGCTATCTACGAGCAGTACTTC.

This clone was counted a few times. The chain combines TRBV28 with TRBJ2-1; D is possibly TRBD1 (6 bases). The CDR3 has 16 residues. Deletions cut 6 bases from V and 4 bases from J, with 19 bases between. CDR1 MDHEN and CDR2 SYDVKM come from the germline V gene. The CDR3 DNA follows: TGTGCCAGCAGCTCGGAGTTGACAGGCCATTACAATGAGCAGTTCTTC. Amino acid sequence: CASSSELTGHYNEQFF.

V is TRBV29-1 and J is TRBJ2-7, with D unresolved. The V end was cut by 5 bases, the J end by 3 bases, with 8 bases between. CDR3 length: 11 residues. Germline-derived CDR1 and CDR2 are SQVTM and ANQGSEA. This CDR3 is CSVISYYEQYF. The CDR3, as DNA: TGCAGCGTTATTAGTTACTACGAGCAGTACTTC.

This clone was detected a few times. The gene calls are TRBV9 and TRBJ1-4; TRBD1 aligns across 10 bases. The CDR3 is 16 residues long. The germline CDR1 and CDR2 sequences are SGDLS and YYNGEE. Trimming removed 4 bases from V and 0 bases from J; junction bases left unmatched: 3. CDR3 nucleotides: TGTGCCAGCAGCAGACAGGGGGCCGCAACTAATGAAAAACTGTTTTTT. Its translation is CASSRQGAATNEKLFF.